The present T cell receptor (beta chain) was sequenced within a study of T-cell memory formation after mild COVID-19 (dated by TCRdb to the early 2020s). General notes on the study: TCR sequence clusters from the two donors were found to be largely donor specific. Longitudinal TCRalpha and TCRbeta repertoire sequencing tracked T-cell clones expanding and contracting after mild COVID-19 in a couple of donors. The cohort was made up of two young adult volunteers, one female and one male, who were previously healthy. Here is what the overall study found, with its caveats: Clones that contracted from day 15 to 85 showed balanced CD4/CD8 phenotypes, whereas a second wave of clones that expanded from day 15 to 37 leaned towards CD4+. Contracting CD4+ clones were located mainly in the CM and EM memory subsets, whereas CD8+ clones were found to be enriched in EMRA. Only a couple of mild cases were covered by the study, and larger cohorts that include severe cases with pre-infection samples were considered necessary. Whether the second-wave clones peaking on day 37 were SARS-CoV-2 specific was not confirmed. Some responding clones were detected in pre-infection memory, which suggested that pre-existing cross-reactive memory T cells had joined the SARS-CoV-2 response.

The sequencing machine was an Illumina NovaSeq 6000. TCRalpha and TCRbeta cDNA libraries were built by 5'RACE with constant-segment primers, adding sample barcodes and unique molecular identifiers. Trizol reagent was used to extract RNA from every sample. Libraries were amplified in two PCR steps, with a second sample barcode and Illumina TruSeq adapters added in the second step. Sequencing of libraries was performed on an Illumina NovaSeq with 2 x 150 bp paired-end reads. Concerning the study's data processing: Reads were demultiplexed and collapsed into UMI-guided consensus sequences with migec v1.2.7. Using mixcr v2.1.11, UMI consensuses were aligned to TRA and TRB V and J templates and then assembled into clonotypes. A clonotype was counted as expanded or contracted only when both edgeR and NoisET called the clonotype significant, with the noise models trained on biological replicates. For edgeR calls, the thresholds were a false discovery rate-adjusted p below 0.01 and a log2 fold-change of 1. As an exploratory analysis of dynamics, max-normalized trajectories of the 1000 most abundant clonotypes were examined by PCA with hierarchical clustering. Each responding clone was given a CD4 or CD8 phenotype based on the CD4+ and CD8+ repertoires, which had been sequenced separately. The raw public reads went through TCRdb reprocessing: fastp at Q25, MiXCR clone calling, in-frame beta chains kept. Every distinct CDR3 protein forms one entry, paired with its most common genes and DNA. These V and J calls derive from TCRdb rather than the authors' analysis. The sample data list over 150,000 distinct CDR3 sequences, and approximately 17% of these were observed just once. The ten largest clones represent roughly 3.8% of the sample.

Clipping removes 9 bases from V and 12 bases from J, with 16 as the unmatched junction base count. Its CDR3 holds 15 amino acids, cysteine through phenylalanine. Only the CDR3 DNA is retained, 45 bases long and in frame from the first base. In the germline V gene, CDR1 corresponds to MNHEY and CDR2 to SVGAGI. This clonotype was recorded a few times. There is no known antigen for this receptor. The sample holds no much larger clone one base away, and base qualities are not on file. PBMCs were isolated by Ficoll-Paque density gradient centrifugation. The chain is made from TRBV6-5 and TRBJ2-6, with 8 bases matching TRBD1. This receptor was identified in a man aged 18 to 29 who had mild COVID-19 (a few samples of this study predate the infection). The sample titles of this study are shuffled in the database, so cell type and time point are left out; the donor was told from shared clones. Sequencing was performed on PBMCs or a T cell subset sorted from them (not recorded which). The CDR3 amino acid sequence is: CASFTDRATVGVLTF. The sequenced DNA is TGTGCCAGTTTCACGGACAGGGCCACAGTCGGCGTCCTGACTTTC.